This T cell receptor beta chain was documented in a study of cytomegalovirus exposure and HLA in healthy donors. For the study at large: About 85 million unique TCRs from HLA-typed donors were held in an early release of data. The study placed approximately 81% of its 398 genotyped donors in the Caucasian-associated ancestry cluster.

It was with 60 Vbeta and 13 Jbeta primers that the PCR ran. Using immunoSEQ multiplex PCR, the repertoire was profiled, and TCRdb retains in-frame clones only, with some absent. The repertoire holds 150,000 to 200,000 clones, with roughly 87% as singletons. V was clipped by 4 bases and J by 5 bases, with 9 bases between them. Germline V gene data show CDR1 as SGHVS and CDR2 as FNYEAQ. This CDR3 is built from 12 residues. The sequence was obtained from a woman aged 50 to 60 in good health and CMV-seronegative. The chain combines TRBV7-6 with TRBJ2-7; D gene uncertain. The sequencing sample was made of PBMCs. The CDR3 here is CASSSPGNEQYF. CDR3 coding DNA: TGTGCCAGCAGCTCACCGGGTAACGAGCAGTACTTC.